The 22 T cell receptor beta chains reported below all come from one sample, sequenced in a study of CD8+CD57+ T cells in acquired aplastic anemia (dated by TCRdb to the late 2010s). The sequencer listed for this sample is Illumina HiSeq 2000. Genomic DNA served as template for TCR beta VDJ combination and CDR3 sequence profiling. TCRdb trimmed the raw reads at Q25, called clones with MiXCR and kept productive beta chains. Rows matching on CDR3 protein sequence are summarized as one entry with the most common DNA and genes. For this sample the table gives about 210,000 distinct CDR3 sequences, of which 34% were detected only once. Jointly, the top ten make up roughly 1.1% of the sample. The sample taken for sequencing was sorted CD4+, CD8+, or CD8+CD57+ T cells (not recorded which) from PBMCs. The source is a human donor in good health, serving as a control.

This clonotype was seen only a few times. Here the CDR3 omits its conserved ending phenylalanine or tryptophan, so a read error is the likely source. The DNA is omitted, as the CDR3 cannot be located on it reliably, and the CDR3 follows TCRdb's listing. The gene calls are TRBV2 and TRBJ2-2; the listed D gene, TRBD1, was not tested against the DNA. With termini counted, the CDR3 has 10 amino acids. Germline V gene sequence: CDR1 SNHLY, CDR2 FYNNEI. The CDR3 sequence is CASSYGVAFY.

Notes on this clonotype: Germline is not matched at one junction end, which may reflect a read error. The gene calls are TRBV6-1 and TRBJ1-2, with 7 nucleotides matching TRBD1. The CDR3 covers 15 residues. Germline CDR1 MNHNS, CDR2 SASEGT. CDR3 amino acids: CTSSEATGKIGGYTF. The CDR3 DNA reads TGTACCAGCAGTGAGGCGACAGGGAAGATAGGTGGCTACACCTTC.

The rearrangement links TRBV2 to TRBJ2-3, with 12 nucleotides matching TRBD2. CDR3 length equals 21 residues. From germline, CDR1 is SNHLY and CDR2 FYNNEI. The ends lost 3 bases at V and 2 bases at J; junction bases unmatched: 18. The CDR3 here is CASSDPKHGLAGWFNTDTQYF. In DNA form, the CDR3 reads TGTGCCAGCAGTGATCCAAAACACGGACTAGCGGGATGGTTCAACACAGATACGCAGTATTTT.

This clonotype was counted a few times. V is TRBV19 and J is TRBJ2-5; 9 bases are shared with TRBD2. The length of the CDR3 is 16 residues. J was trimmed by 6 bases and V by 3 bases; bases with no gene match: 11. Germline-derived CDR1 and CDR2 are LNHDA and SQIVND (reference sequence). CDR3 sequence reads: CASSMDYASGIKTQYF. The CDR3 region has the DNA TGTGCCAGTAGTATGGATTATGCTAGCGGGATAAAGACCCAGTACTTC.

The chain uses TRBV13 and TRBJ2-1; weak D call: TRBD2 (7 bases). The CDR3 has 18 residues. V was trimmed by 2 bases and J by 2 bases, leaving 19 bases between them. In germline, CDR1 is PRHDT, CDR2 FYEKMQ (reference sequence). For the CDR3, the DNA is TGTGCCAGCAGCTTATATGGGTATGGGGGGGGCCCCTACAATGAGCAGTTCTTC. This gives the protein CASSLYGYGGGPYNEQFF.

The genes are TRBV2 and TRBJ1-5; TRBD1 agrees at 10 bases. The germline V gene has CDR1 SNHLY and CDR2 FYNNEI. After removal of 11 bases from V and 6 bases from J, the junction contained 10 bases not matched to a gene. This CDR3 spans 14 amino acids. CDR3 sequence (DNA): TGTGCCTGCCGGACAGGGGGACATGGTCAGCCCCAGCATTTT. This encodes CACRTGGHGQPQHF.

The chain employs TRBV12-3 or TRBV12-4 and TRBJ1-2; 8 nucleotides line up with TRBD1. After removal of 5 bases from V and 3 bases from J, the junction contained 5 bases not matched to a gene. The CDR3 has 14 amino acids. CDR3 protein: CASSDGQGHYGYTF. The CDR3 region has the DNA TGTGCCAGCAGTGACGGACAGGGCCACTATGGCTACACCTTC.

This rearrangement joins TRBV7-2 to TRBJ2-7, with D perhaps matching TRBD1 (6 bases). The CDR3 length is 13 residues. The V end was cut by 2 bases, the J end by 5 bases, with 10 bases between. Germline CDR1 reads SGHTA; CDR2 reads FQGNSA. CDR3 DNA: TGTGCCAGCAGCTTAATTCGACAGGACGAGCAGTACTTC. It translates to CASSLIRQDEQYF.

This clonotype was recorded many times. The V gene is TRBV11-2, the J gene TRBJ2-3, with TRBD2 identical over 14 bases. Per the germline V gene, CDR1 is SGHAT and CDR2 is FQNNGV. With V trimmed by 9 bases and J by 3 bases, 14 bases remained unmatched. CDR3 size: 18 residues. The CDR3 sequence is CASSQRPGLAGVTDTQYF. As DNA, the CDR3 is TGTGCCAGTTCCCAACGACCGGGACTAGCGGGAGTAACAGATACGCAGTATTTT.

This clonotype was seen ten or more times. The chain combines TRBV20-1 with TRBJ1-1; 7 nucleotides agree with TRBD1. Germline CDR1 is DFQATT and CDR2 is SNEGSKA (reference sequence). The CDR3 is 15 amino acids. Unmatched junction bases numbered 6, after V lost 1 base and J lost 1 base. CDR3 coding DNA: TGCAGTGCTAGAGGACAGGGATCAAGGAACACTGAAGCTTTCTTT. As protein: CSARGQGSRNTEAFF.

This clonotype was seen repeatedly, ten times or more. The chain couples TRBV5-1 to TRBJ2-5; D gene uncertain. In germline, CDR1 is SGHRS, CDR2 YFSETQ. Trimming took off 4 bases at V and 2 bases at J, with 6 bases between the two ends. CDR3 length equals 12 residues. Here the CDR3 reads CASSATQETQYF. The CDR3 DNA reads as TGCGCCAGCAGCGCAACACAAGAGACCCAGTACTTC.

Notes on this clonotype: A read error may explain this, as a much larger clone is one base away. The CDR3 DNA reads TGTGCCATCAGACTACTTCTCTCGTACTACGAGCAGTACTTC. This translates into CAIRLLLSYYEQYF. The chain combines TRBV10-3 with TRBJ2-7, with unresolved D. The V end was cut by 6 bases, the J end by 3 bases, with 15 bases between. The CDR3 loop spans 14 amino acids. Germline CDR1 and CDR2: ENHRY and SYGVKD.

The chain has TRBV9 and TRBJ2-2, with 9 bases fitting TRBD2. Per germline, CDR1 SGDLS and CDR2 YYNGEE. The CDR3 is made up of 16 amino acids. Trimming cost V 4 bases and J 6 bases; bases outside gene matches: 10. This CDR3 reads CASSPGTLAGAGELFF. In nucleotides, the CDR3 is TGTGCCAGCAGCCCAGGGACCTTAGCGGGAGCCGGGGAGCTGTTTTTT.

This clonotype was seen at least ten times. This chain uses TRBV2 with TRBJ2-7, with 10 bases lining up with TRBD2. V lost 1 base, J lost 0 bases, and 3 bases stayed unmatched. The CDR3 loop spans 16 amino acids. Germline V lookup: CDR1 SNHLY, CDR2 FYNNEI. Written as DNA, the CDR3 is TGTGCCAGCAGTGAAGGACTAGCGGGCAACTCCTACGAGCAGTACTTC. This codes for CASSEGLAGNSYEQYF.

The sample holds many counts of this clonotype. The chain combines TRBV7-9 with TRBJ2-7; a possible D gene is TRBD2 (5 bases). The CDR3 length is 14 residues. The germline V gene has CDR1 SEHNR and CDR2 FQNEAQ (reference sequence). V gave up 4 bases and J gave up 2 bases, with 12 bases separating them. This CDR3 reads CASSSRTYPYEQYF. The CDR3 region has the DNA TGTGCCAGCAGCTCTAGGACTTACCCCTACGAGCAGTACTTC.

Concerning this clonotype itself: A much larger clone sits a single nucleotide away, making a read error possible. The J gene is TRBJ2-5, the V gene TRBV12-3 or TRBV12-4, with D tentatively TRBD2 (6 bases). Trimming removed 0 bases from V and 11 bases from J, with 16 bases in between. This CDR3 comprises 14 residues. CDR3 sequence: CASSLAPRGGEQYF. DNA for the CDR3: TGTGCCAGCAGTTTAGCGCCGCGGGGTGGAGAGCAGTACTTC.

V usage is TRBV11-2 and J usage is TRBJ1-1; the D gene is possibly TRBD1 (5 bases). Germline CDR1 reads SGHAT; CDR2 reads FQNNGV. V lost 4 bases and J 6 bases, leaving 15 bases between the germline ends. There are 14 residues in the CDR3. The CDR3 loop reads CASSSKRGRAEAFF. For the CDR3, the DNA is TGTGCCAGCAGCTCGAAAAGGGGTAGGGCTGAAGCTTTCTTT. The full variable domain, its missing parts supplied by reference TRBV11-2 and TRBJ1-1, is EAGVAQSPRYKIIEKRQSVAFWCNPISGHATLYWYQQILGQGPKLLIQFQNNGVVDDSQLPKDRFSAERLKGVDSTLKIQPAKLEDSAVYLCASSSKRGRAEAFFGQGTRLTVV.

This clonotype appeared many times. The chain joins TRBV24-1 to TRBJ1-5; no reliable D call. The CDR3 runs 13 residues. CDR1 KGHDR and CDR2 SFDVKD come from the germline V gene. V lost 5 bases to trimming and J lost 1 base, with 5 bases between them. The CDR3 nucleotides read TGTGCCACCAGTGGGGTAAGCAATCAGCCCCAGCATTTT. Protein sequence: CATSGVSNQPQHF.

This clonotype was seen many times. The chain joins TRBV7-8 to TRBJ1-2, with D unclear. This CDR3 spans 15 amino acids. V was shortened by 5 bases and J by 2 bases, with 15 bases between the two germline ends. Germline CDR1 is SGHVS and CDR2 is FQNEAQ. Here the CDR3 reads CASSADGRANYGYTF. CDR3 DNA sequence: TGTGCCAGCAGCGCAGACGGAAGAGCAAACTATGGCTACACCTTC.

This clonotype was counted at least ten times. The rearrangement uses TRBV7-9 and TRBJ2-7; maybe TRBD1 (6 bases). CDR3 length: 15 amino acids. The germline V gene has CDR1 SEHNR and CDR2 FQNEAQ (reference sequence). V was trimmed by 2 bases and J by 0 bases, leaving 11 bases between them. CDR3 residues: CASSLLAGVSYEQYF. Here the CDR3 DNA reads TGTGCCAGCAGCTTATTGGCAGGGGTCTCCTACGAGCAGTACTTC.

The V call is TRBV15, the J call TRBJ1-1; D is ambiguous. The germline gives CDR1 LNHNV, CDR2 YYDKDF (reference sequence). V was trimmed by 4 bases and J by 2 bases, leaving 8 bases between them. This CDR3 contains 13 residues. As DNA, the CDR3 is TGTGCCACCAGCAAGGAGGTAAACACTGAAGCTTTCTTT. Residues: CATSKEVNTEAFF.

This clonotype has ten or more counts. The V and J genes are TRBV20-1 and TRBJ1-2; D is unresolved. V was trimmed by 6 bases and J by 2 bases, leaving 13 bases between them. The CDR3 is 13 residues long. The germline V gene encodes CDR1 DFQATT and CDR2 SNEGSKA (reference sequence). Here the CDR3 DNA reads TGCAGTGCCGTCAGGAGAGAGAACTATGGCTACACCTTC. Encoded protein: CSAVRRENYGYTF.